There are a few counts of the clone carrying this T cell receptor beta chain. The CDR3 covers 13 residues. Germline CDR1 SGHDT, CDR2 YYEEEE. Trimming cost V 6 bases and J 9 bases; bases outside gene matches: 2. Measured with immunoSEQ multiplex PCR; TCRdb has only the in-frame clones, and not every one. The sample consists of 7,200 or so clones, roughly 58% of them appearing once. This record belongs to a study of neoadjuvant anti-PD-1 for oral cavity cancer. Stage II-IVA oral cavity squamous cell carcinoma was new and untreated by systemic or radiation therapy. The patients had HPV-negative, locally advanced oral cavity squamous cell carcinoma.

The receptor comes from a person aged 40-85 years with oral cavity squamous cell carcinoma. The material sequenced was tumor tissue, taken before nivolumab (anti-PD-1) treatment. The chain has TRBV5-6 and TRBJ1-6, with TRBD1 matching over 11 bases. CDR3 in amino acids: CASNGQGASPLHF. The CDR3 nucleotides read TGTGCCAGCAACGGACAGGGGGCTTCACCCCTCCACTTT.